The 15 T cell receptor beta chains below all came from one sample that was sequenced in a study of CXCR3-negative and CXCR3-positive naive CD8 T cells. Study findings and constraints: Naive cells positive for CXCR3 carried more hydrophobic TRB CDR3s than CXCR3-negative ones.

What these receptors recognize is not known. Libraries were UMI-labeled 5' RACE TRB cDNA. TCRdb re-called the 5' RACE reads; every CDR3 protein appears as one record, without DNA. The sample table sets out 55,000 to 70,000 distinct CDR3 sequences. Sequenced material: naive CXCR3+ CD8+ T cells from blood. Subset described: CD45RO-CCR7+CD27+CD95- naive CD8+ T cells expressing CXCR3 (TNR3+). Receptors originate from a human donor in good health. Some clones in this sample may be carry-over from other donors' samples.

The V call is TRBV4-2, the J call TRBJ2-1. This CDR3 is 15 amino acids long. The germline V gene encodes CDR1 LGHNA and CDR2 YNFKEQ. This CDR3 is CASSPEFSSYNEQFF.

The rearrangement uses TRBV9 and TRBJ1-1. The CDR3 is 12 residues long. Germline CDR1 and CDR2: SGDLS and YYNGEE. CDR3: CASSVEDGEAFF.

This chain joins TRBV29-1 and TRBJ1-2. CDR1 is SQVTM, CDR2 ANQGSEA, per germline. The length of the CDR3 is 16 residues. This CDR3 is CSVEDSAGIANYGYTF.

The genes are TRBV27 and TRBJ2-7; without DNA, the TCRdb call of TRBD2 cannot be checked. CDR3 size: 15 residues. Germline CDR1 is MNHEY and CDR2 is SMNVEV (reference sequence). The CDR3 region is CASSVRLAGLYEQYF.

The chain uses TRBV9 and TRBJ2-2; absent DNA, TCRdb's TRBD2 call cannot be checked. Per germline, CDR1 SGDLS and CDR2 YYNGEE. This CDR3 region has 17 residues. CDR3 region: CASSAKPSGTNTGELFF.

The chain links TRBV10-3 to TRBJ1-4; absent DNA, TCRdb's TRBD1 call cannot be checked. Germline V gene sequence: CDR1 ENHRY, CDR2 SYGVKD. This CDR3 region has 15 residues. The CDR3 here is CAISEEDRVNEKLFF.

The chain has TRBV12-3 or TRBV12-4 and TRBJ2-7; there is no DNA to check the TCRdb D call of TRBD2. This CDR3 has 13 residues. CDR3: CASWDSRSYEQYF.

The chain joins TRBV18 to TRBJ1-5; there is no DNA to check the TCRdb D call of TRBD1. This CDR3 contains 13 residues. CDR1 is KGHSH, CDR2 LQKENI, per germline. The CDR3: CASARQGHQPQHF.

The J gene is TRBJ1-3, the V gene TRBV29-1. Germline CDR1 and CDR2: SQVTM and ANQGSEA. The CDR3 consists of 13 residues. This CDR3 is CSAEMGSGNTIYF.

The chain has TRBV6-6 and TRBJ2-7; TCRdb reports TRBD1, a call that lacks DNA to check it against. Germline V CDR1 and CDR2: MNHNY, SVGAGI (reference sequence). This CDR3 is 14 amino acids long. Here the CDR3 reads CASSPTVTPYEQYF.

The chain recombines TRBV12-3 or TRBV12-4 with TRBJ2-3; TCRdb picks TRBD2, but there is no DNA to check that call. The CDR3 length is 17 residues. Here the CDR3 reads CASIQWGLAGGTDTQYF.

The V gene is TRBV14, the J gene TRBJ2-5; TCRdb selects TRBD1, and the lack of DNA leaves this call unchecked. Germline CDR1 SGHDN, CDR2 FVKESK. The CDR3 consists of 13 residues. The CDR3 loop reads CASSLRQQETQYF.

This chain joins TRBV9 and TRBJ2-7. Per the germline V gene, CDR1 is SGDLS and CDR2 is YYNGEE. The CDR3 is made up of 15 amino acids. CDR3 amino acids: CASSVGGGLTYEQYF.

This rearrangement joins TRBV7-9 to TRBJ1-2; TCRdb's D call of TRBD1 is untestable without DNA. The CDR3 runs 18 residues. CDR1 and CDR2 from the germline V gene are SEHNR and FQNEAQ (reference sequence). The CDR3 loop reads CASSSTRDRDLANYGYTF.

The chain uses TRBV7-9 and TRBJ2-7; TCRdb's D call of TRBD2 is untestable without DNA. The CDR3 is 15 amino acids. Per the germline V gene, CDR1 is SEHNR and CDR2 is FQNEAQ (reference sequence). The CDR3 protein is CASSSAAGITYEQYF.